These 5 T cell receptor beta chains were all obtained from the same sample, sequenced in a study of blood T cell repertoires in COVID-19. The table came from immunoSEQ multiplex PCR; TCRdb's copy has only in-frame clones and leaves some out. The data contain 250,000 to 300,000 clones, about 81% of them singletons. Input material: PBMCs or T cells enriched from blood (not recorded which). Receptor source: a man in his thirties or forties with acute COVID-19.

This clone was observed once. V and J are TRBV6-5 and TRBJ1-2; maybe TRBD1 (6 bases). The V and J ends lost 0 bases and 4 bases respectively, with 12 bases between them. This CDR3 contains 15 residues. Germline CDR1 and CDR2: MNHEY and SVGAGI. CDR3: CASSYSKGEGYGYTF. CDR3 nucleotide sequence: TGTGCCAGCAGTTACTCTAAGGGGGAAGGCTATGGCTACACCTTC.

The rearrangement links TRBV2 to TRBJ1-5; unclear D gene. With 4 bases removed from V and 2 bases from J, the gap between germline ends came to 12 bases. From germline, CDR1 is SNHLY and CDR2 FYNNEI. The CDR3 is 15 residues long. The CDR3: CASSGYRSGNQPQHF. The DNA for the CDR3 is TGTGCCAGCAGTGGCTACAGATCGGGCAATCAGCCCCAGCATTTT.

This clone was recorded only once. The chain uses TRBV7-6 and TRBJ1-1; D is undetermined. Germline V gene sequence: CDR1 SGHVS, CDR2 FNYEAQ. V was shortened by 4 bases and J by 0 bases, with 6 bases between the two germline ends. The CDR3 contains 13 residues. CDR3 in DNA: TGTGCCAGCAGCTGGGAGTTGAACACTGAAGCTTTCTTT. This translates into CASSWELNTEAFF.

CDR3 in DNA: TGTGCCAGCAGTGAAACAGGGTGGGAGCAGTACGTC. Translated: CASSETGWEQYV. This rearrangement joins TRBV25-1 to TRBJ2-7; D is perhaps TRBD1 (6 bases). The germline CDR1 and CDR2 sequences are MGHDK and SYGVNS. This CDR3 is 12 amino acids long. V gave up 2 bases and J gave up 7 bases, with 9 bases separating them.

The chain joins TRBV11-2 to TRBJ1-3; 10 bases line up with TRBD1. Germline V gene lookup returns CDR1 SGHAT and CDR2 FQNNGV. Trimming cost V 5 bases and J 3 bases; bases outside gene matches: 7. The CDR3 contains 16 residues. The CDR3 reads CASSPWTGGSGNTIYF. The CDR3 DNA sequence: TGTGCCAGCAGCCCCTGGACAGGGGGAAGTGGAAACACCATATATTTT.